These T cell receptor beta chains were read from a single sample in a study of T cell responses to AZD1222 COVID-19 vaccine. Profiling relied on immunoSEQ multiplex PCR, and the TCRdb table lists in-frame clones only, not all of them. This table has under 170,000 clones, more than 85% appearing once. This specimen was peripheral blood, taken 28 days after the second AZD1222 dose. The receptors derive from an adult who received the AZD1222 COVID-19 vaccine. Both conserved end residues are part of each CDR3. Each record gives: V gene, CDR3 protein.

TRBV11-2,CASSTTGPGNTIYF
TRBV5-1,CASSLGQGQETQYF
TRBV2,CASSPWAGLTYEQYF
TRBV2,CASQGGRWSYEQYF
TRBV3-1/TRBV3-2,CASSQLQGTGPDTEAFF
TRBV4-3,CASSATSGSFYEQFF
TRBV10-3,CAISTSGAENEKLFF
TRBV18,CASSPGSGSSYEQYF
TRBV5-4,CASSQGSTAYEQYF
TRBV20-1,CSASRASGRNEQFF
TRBV12-5,CASGSLGGAGELFF
TRBV9,CASSAPQVSSGNTIYF
TRBV27,CASSPGQGRHEQYF
TRBV5-1,CASSLAYYTDTQYF
TRBV21-1,CASSRDRGLGLDTDTQYF
TRBV19,CASSGLAGVGEQYF
TRBV12-3/TRBV12-4,CASTSSGANVLTF
TRBV5-1,CASSLGGTAKRHEQFF
TRBV5-1,CASSWDEFYEQYF
TRBV29-1,CSVVVRGNTEAFF
TRBV3-1/TRBV3-2,CASSFSYEQYF
TRBV5-1,CASSPGWDSLIGSEKLFF
TRBV5-1,CASSLGGEGYTF
TRBV15,CATSRVNRGLAGELFF
TRBV6-5,CASRRAGGAGYGYTF
TRBV28,CASSRFEETNYGYTF
TRBV11-2,CASSRGRLETQYF
TRBV28,CASSLPDRDNTEAFF
TRBV6-5,CASKGGTVSNTEAFF
TRBV14,CASSQVRSSSTDTQYF
TRBV6-1,CASSEIGAAGGEKLFF
TRBV18,CASSPPGKREGGEQFF
TRBV10-3,CAMGLTSGRAAEQFF
TRBV5-1,CASSLEGGQASGNTIYF
TRBV28,CASYTGSRWNQPQHF
TRBV5-1,CASTASGSSYNEQFF
TRBV10-3,CAISDILAGDEQFF
TRBV5-4,CASSPGQGISGNTIYF
TRBV18,CASSPRLGLAGNTGELFF
TRBV3-1/TRBV3-2,CASSQVRGRTPEAFF
TRBV6-4,CASSLNGQGNSPLHF
TRBV13,CASSLEGRRGDYGYTF